This T cell receptor beta chain was sequenced in a study of control samples from healthy donors and cancer patients. Repertoires were generated with immunoSEQ multiplex PCR, while TCRdb's copy carries only in-frame clones and drops some. The sample has fewer than 100,000 clones; around 82% are singletons. Germline V gene data show CDR1 as SGHTA and CDR2 as FQGNSA. CDR3 length: 11 amino acids. Between the trimmed V and J ends, which lost 3 bases and 8 bases, there was a span of 7 bases. Note on this clone: This sample includes further DNA sequences coding for the same CDR3.

This sequence was found in a woman aged 55-70 years in good health. The chain couples TRBV7-2 to TRBJ1-1; D not certain. Sequencing input: blood. CDR3 nucleotides: TGTGCCAGCAGCTTTGGTCGGGAAGCTTTCTTT. Translation: CASSFGREAFF. Together with reference TRBV7-2 and TRBJ1-1, the CDR3 gives the full variable domain: GAGVSQSPSNKVTEKGKDVELRCDPISGHTALYWYRQSLGQGLEFLIYFQGNSAPDKSGLPSDRFSAERTGGSVSTLTIQRTQQEDSAVYLCASSFGREAFFGQGTRLTVV.